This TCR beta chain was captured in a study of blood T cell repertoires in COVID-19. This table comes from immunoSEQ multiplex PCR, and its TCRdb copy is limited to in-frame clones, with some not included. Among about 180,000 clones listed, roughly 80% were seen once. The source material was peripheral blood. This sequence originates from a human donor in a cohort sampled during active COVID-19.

The DNA of the CDR3 is TGTGCCAGCAGCCAAGATCGAGAGGGAACAGATACGCAGTATTTT. This codes for CASSQDREGTDTQYF. The J gene is TRBJ2-3, the V gene TRBV4-2; maybe TRBD2 (5 bases). Per germline, CDR1 LGHNA and CDR2 YNFKEQ. Trimming left V 0 bases short and J 3 bases short, with 10 bases between. The CDR3 covers 15 residues.